This T cell receptor (beta chain) emerged from a study of response to subunit inactivated influenza vaccine. This clonotype came up a few times. It may be a read error: a sequence one base away is much more abundant. MiXCR, run by TCRdb on the RT-PCR reads, gives a single entry per CDR3 protein. The repertoire has 860,000 or so distinct CDR3 sequences, roughly 20% of them found once; the top ten carry 10% to 13%. The germline gives CDR1 SEHNR, CDR2 FQNEAQ (reference sequence). CDR3 length: 16 residues. This chain connects TRBV7-9 to TRBJ1-5, with 7 bases matching TRBD1. The material sequenced was PBMCs from blood, taken roughly 5 days after vaccination. The receptor was isolated from a man aged 50 or older who received an inactivated influenza vaccine. DNA of the CDR3: TGTTCCAGCAGCTTAGGTGGGACAGACCTCAATCAGCCCCAGCATTTT. Its protein product is CSSSLGGTDLNQPQHF. Together with reference TRBV7-9 and TRBJ1-5, the CDR3 gives the full variable domain: DTGVSQNPRHKITKRGQNVTFRCDPISEHNRLYWYRQTLGQGPEFLTYFQNEAQLEKSRLLSDRFSAERPKGSFSTLEIQRTEQGDSAMYLCSSSLGGTDLNQPQHFGDGTRLSIL.